These 9 T cell receptor beta chains share one sample of origin, sequenced in a study of cytomegalovirus exposure and HLA in healthy donors. Clones were read by immunoSEQ multiplex PCR, and TCRdb kept only the in-frame ones, dropping some. Of over 200,000 clones listed, roughly 89% are singletons. Sequencing was performed on PBMCs. These receptors were taken from a woman in her late teens or twenties in good health and CMV-seronegative.

The chain joins TRBV28 to TRBJ2-7; 7 bases line up with TRBD1. CDR1 is MDHEN, CDR2 SYDVKM, per germline. The CDR3 consists of 14 residues. Losses at the gene ends were 4 bases for V and 3 bases for J; bases not matched to a gene: 6. The CDR3 nucleotides read TGTGCCAGCAGTTCCCCGGGACAGCTCTACGAGCAGTACTTC. Its translation: CASSSPGQLYEQYF. Supplemented by reference TRBV28 and TRBJ2-7, the full variable domain reads DVKVTQSSRYLVKRTGEKVFLECVQDMDHENMFWYRQDPGLGLRLIYFSYDVKMKEKGDIPEGYSVSREKKERFSLILESASTNQTSMYLCASSSPGQLYEQYFGPGTRLTVT.

This chain connects TRBV19 to TRBJ1-2; D call uncertain. Germline loops: CDR1 LNHDA, CDR2 SQIVND (reference sequence). Trimming took 7 bases from V and 4 from J, leaving 19 bases between them. The CDR3 runs 15 residues. The CDR3: CASMRERLDFYGYTF. DNA of the CDR3: TGTGCCAGTATGAGGGAACGGTTAGACTTCTATGGCTACACCTTC.

This chain joins TRBV6-5 and TRBJ2-5, with D perhaps matching TRBD2 (6 bases). Germline lookup yields CDR1 MNHEY and CDR2 SVGAGI. This CDR3 has 15 residues. Trimming removed 3 bases from V and 9 bases from J, with 20 bases in between. The CDR3 protein is CASSYGAGPLVAQYF. DNA of the CDR3: TGTGCCAGCAGTTATGGGGCGGGACCCCTTGTGGCCCAGTACTTC.

The genes are TRBV4-3 and TRBJ2-2; D is possibly TRBD2 (7 bases). Trimming shortened V by 1 base and J by 2 bases, and 14 bases separated the two germline ends. CDR3 length equals 17 residues. Looked up from germline, CDR1 is LGHNA and CDR2 is YSLEER. DNA for the CDR3: TGCGCCAGCAGCCAAGCCGCCGGGGGGCTTAACACCGGGGAGCTGTTTTTT. Protein: CASSQAAGGLNTGELFF.

The J gene is TRBJ2-1, the V gene TRBV15, with 8 bases identical to TRBD2. J gave up 3 bases and V 7 bases, and 8 bases lay outside the gene matches. The CDR3 sequence is 15 residues long. Germline V gene lookup returns CDR1 LNHNV and CDR2 YYDKDF (reference sequence). The CDR3 DNA is TGTGCCACCATCCAGCGCGGGGGGAACTACAATGAGCAGTTCTTC. This sequence encodes CATIQRGGNYNEQFF.

The V and J genes are TRBV5-1 and TRBJ2-7, with 10 bases matching TRBD1. Germline assignment: CDR1 SGHRS and CDR2 YFSETQ. This CDR3 comprises 15 residues. J lost 3 bases, V lost 2 bases, and 5 bases had no gene match. CDR3 sequence (DNA): TGCGCCAGCAGCTTACGACAGGGGGCGTTCTACGAGCAGTACTTC. This sequence encodes CASSLRQGAFYEQYF.

V usage is TRBV18 and J usage is TRBJ2-1, with 11 nucleotides matching TRBD1. V trimming: 6 bases; J trimming: 2 bases; junction bases outside the gene matches: 3. The CDR3 consists of 15 residues. Germline V gives CDR1 KGHSH, CDR2 LQKENI. CDR3 sequence reads: CASSPGQGAYNEQFF. The CDR3 nucleotides read TGTGCCAGCTCTCCGGGACAGGGGGCCTACAATGAGCAGTTCTTC.

The J gene is TRBJ2-1, the V gene TRBV7-3; possibly TRBD1 for D (5 bases). Trimming pared 2 bases from V and 0 bases from J, leaving 14 bases between. This CDR3 region has 17 residues. CDR1 and CDR2 from the germline V gene are SGHTA and FQGTGA. The CDR3 DNA reads as TGTGCCAGCAGCTTATTGGGCCAGGGAAACTCCTACAATGAGCAGTTCTTC. The encoded protein is CASSLLGQGNSYNEQFF.

The chain employs TRBV27 and TRBJ2-7, with 8 bases lining up with TRBD2. Germline lookup yields CDR1 MNHEY and CDR2 SMNVEV (reference sequence). V shed 5 bases, J shed 3 bases, and the junction held 6 bases outside the gene matches. This CDR3 is 14 amino acids long. CDR3 DNA sequence: TGTGCCAGCAGTCCCCGGACTAGCCACTACGAGCAGTACGTC. This gives the protein CASSPRTSHYEQYV.